A single sample gave rise to the 20 T cell receptor beta chains below, sequenced in a study of OX40 agonist ivuxolimab in advanced cancers. Data came from immunoSEQ multiplex PCR; TCRdb stores just in-frame clones and leaves some out. The data show 25,000 or so clones, 60% to 85% seen once. This specimen consisted of CD4+ or CD8+ T cells sorted from blood, obtained in a trial of the OX40 agonist ivuxolimab. The receptors were gathered from an adult with an advanced solid tumor such as melanoma, head and neck, liver or kidney cancer.

The chain carries TRBV19 and TRBJ1-1; D unresolved. The CDR3 totals 11 residues. Germline-derived CDR1 and CDR2 are LNHDA and SQIVND (reference sequence). Trimming took 8 bases from V and 1 from J, leaving 5 bases between them. CDR3 nucleotides: TGTGCCAGTTGCCGGAACACTGAAGCTTTCTTT. It is translated as CASCRNTEAFF.

This clone was counted between two and nine times. The chain combines TRBV4-1 with TRBJ2-3; D unresolved. Germline CDR1 reads MGHRA; CDR2 reads YSYEKL. The germline V and J ends were trimmed by 1 base and 2 bases, with 13 bases remaining between them. The CDR3 is 16 amino acids. The CDR3 sequence is CASSQVDMGITDTQYF. The DNA of the CDR3 is TGCGCCAGCAGCCAAGTCGACATGGGGATCACAGATACGCAGTATTTT.

The V call is TRBV28, the J call TRBJ2-3; D tentatively fits TRBD1 or TRBD2 (5 bases each). V was trimmed by 5 bases and J by 2 bases, leaving 11 bases between them. The CDR3 runs 14 residues. The germline V gene has CDR1 MDHEN and CDR2 SYDVKM. In DNA, the CDR3 is TGTGCCAGCAGTCATGGGGGAGCCACAGATACGCAGTATTTT. It encodes CASSHGGATDTQYF.

In DNA form, the CDR3 reads TGTGCCAGCAGCCCCTCTAGGAGGTACAATGAGCAGTTCTTC. The encoded protein is CASSPSRRYNEQFF. This rearrangement joins TRBV13 to TRBJ2-1; TRBD2 might be the D (5 bases). CDR1 and CDR2 (germline): PRHDT, FYEKMQ (reference sequence). This CDR3 comprises 14 residues. V was pared by 5 bases and J by 4 bases, with 12 bases between.

This clone was detected only a few times. The chain uses TRBV27 and TRBJ1-1; TRBD1 agrees at 8 bases. The CDR3 is 17 amino acids. CDR1 and CDR2 (germline): MNHEY, SMNVEV (reference sequence). V was clipped by 2 bases and J by 4 bases; unmatched bases: 12. The CDR3 coding sequence is TGTGCCAGCAGTTTAAGAGGACAGGGAACGGGGAGCACTGAAGCTTTCTTT. As protein: CASSLRGQGTGSTEAFF.

Concerning this clone itself: The same CDR3 can be traced to other DNA sequences in this sample. The CDR3 region is CASSYDGQATYEQYF. CDR3 DNA: TGTGCCAGCAGTTACGATGGACAGGCGACCTACGAGCAGTACTTC. The chain employs TRBV6-5 and TRBJ2-7; the match to TRBD1 covers 7 bases. The CDR3 extends over 15 amino acids. CDR1 and CDR2 from the germline V gene are MNHEY and SVGAGI. After removal of 2 bases from V and 2 bases from J, the junction contained 6 bases not matched to a gene.

The chain couples TRBV4-1 to TRBJ2-7; D may be TRBD1 (6 bases). This CDR3 is 14 amino acids long. Germline V CDR1 and CDR2: MGHRA, YSYEKL. V lost 0 bases to trimming and J lost 5 bases, with 11 bases between them. The CDR3 nucleotides are TGCGCCAGCAGCCAAGATCAGGGGTTTGACGAGCAGTACTTC. Translated, it gives CASSQDQGFDEQYF.

The CDR3 here is CASSIGRQAAETQYF. CDR3 DNA: TGTGCCAGTAGTATAGGACGACAGGCCGCGGAGACCCAGTACTTC. V gene TRBV19 combines with J gene TRBJ2-5; a possible D gene is TRBD1 (6 bases). The CDR3 runs to 15 residues. CDR1 is LNHDA, CDR2 SQIVND, per germline (reference sequence). V was clipped by 1 base and J by 5 bases, with 14 bases between them.

The chain links TRBV28 to TRBJ2-3; 11 positions agree with TRBD1. V lost 6 bases, J lost 4 bases, and 9 bases stayed unmatched. Germline CDR1 is MDHEN and CDR2 is SYDVKM. The CDR3 covers 16 residues. In DNA, the CDR3 is TGTGCCAGCAGACAGGGGACAGGGGGTAGGCCAGATACGCAGTATTTT. This gives the protein CASRQGTGGRPDTQYF.

This clone was counted between two and nine times. The chain links TRBV16 to TRBJ2-7; 8 bases map to TRBD1. Germline V gene data show CDR1 as KGHSY and CDR2 as FQNENV. With 4 bases clipped from V and 5 bases from J, the junction kept 7 bases outside the gene matches. CDR3 length: 14 amino acids. CDR3 sequence: CASSPRTGSNEQYF. DNA of the CDR3: TGTGCCAGCAGCCCCCGGACAGGGTCGAACGAGCAGTACTTC. Supplemented by reference TRBV16 and TRBJ2-7, the full variable domain reads GEEVAQTPKHLVRGEGQKAKLYCAPIKGHSYVFWYQQVLKNEFKFLISFQNENVFDETGMPKERFSAKCLPNSPCSLEIQATKLEDSAVYFCASSPRTGSNEQYFGPGTRLTVT.

In this sample, this clone turned up a few times. The V gene is TRBV5-5, the J gene TRBJ1-4, with D unclear. Germline values: CDR1 SGHKS, CDR2 YYEKEE (reference sequence). V lost 6 bases to trimming and J lost 0 bases, with 15 bases between them. This CDR3 comprises 16 residues. The CDR3 nucleotides read TGTGCCAGCACCACTGGCGCGTGGTCAACTAATGAAAAACTGTTTTTT. This translates into CASTTGAWSTNEKLFF.

In DNA, the CDR3 is TGTGCCAGCAGCCAATTTGGGGGAGGCGAGCAGTACTTC. Translation gives CASSQFGGGEQYF. This rearrangement joins TRBV14 to TRBJ2-7; D might be TRBD2 (6 bases). The CDR3 sequence is 13 residues long. Trimming stripped 2 bases from V and 6 bases from J, with 11 bases between. Germline V CDR1 and CDR2: SGHDN, FVKESK.

Worth noting for this clone: This specimen includes other DNA sequences encoding the same CDR3. The chain combines TRBV28 with TRBJ2-4; D may be TRBD1 (5 bases). Trimming cost V 5 bases and J 4 bases, with 9 bases left between them. The CDR3 is 13 amino acids. Germline loops: CDR1 MDHEN, CDR2 SYDVKM. This CDR3 is CASSPPGKNIQYF. CDR3 bases: TGTGCCAGCAGTCCGCCAGGGAAAAACATTCAGTACTTC.

The chain uses TRBV9 and TRBJ2-3, with no clear D. CDR1 and CDR2 from the germline V gene are SGDLS and YYNGEE. V was clipped by 0 bases and J by 5 bases, with 16 bases between them. The CDR3 is made up of 16 amino acids. CDR3 DNA: TGTGCCAGCAGCGTAGCTGTATTAGAGCTCAAAGATACGCAGTATTTT. Translation: CASSVAVLELKDTQYF.

This CDR3 reads CASTGGVSDTGELFF. The CDR3, as DNA: TGTGCCAGCACCGGGGGGGTCTCGGACACCGGGGAGCTGTTTTTT. The J gene is TRBJ2-2, the V gene TRBV2; 8 bases are shared with TRBD2. The J segment lost 3 bases and the V segment lost 7 bases, leaving 7 bases of the junction unmatched. The CDR3 contains 15 residues. Per the germline V gene, CDR1 is SNHLY and CDR2 is FYNNEI.

This chain uses TRBV30 with TRBJ1-6; D unresolved. Trimming stripped 3 bases from V and 8 bases from J, with 17 bases between. The germline V gene has CDR1 GTSNPN and CDR2 SVGIG (reference sequence). This CDR3 region has 15 residues. DNA for the CDR3: TGTGCCTGGAGAGACCGGTACGGGGTTTATTCACCCCTCCACTTT. Translation gives CAWRDRYGVYSPLHF.

The rearrangement links TRBV5-5 to TRBJ2-3; tentative D call: TRBD1 (5 bases). The ends were cut back, 1 base at V and 2 bases at J, with 8 bases in the middle. Germline-derived CDR1 and CDR2 are SGHKS and YYEKEE (reference sequence). This CDR3 has 14 amino acids. CDR3 sequence: CASSLSRATDTQYF. The CDR3 nucleotides are TGTGCCAGCAGCTTGTCCAGGGCCACAGATACGCAGTATTTT. The full variable domain, its missing parts supplied by reference TRBV5-5 and TRBJ2-3, is DAGVTQSPTHLIKTRGQQVTLRCSPISGHKSVSWYQQVLGQGPQFIFQYYEKEERGRGNFPDRFSARQFPNYSSELNVNALLLGDSALYLCASSLSRATDTQYFGPGTRLTVL.

The CDR3 region is CASSPDSQETQYF. CDR3 coding DNA: TGTGCCAGCTCACCGGACAGTCAAGAGACCCAGTACTTC. The chain recombines TRBV18 with TRBJ2-5, with a tentative D call TRBD1 (6 bases). Trimming pared 3 bases from V and 2 bases from J, leaving 7 bases between. The CDR3 spans 13 residues. Germline V lookup: CDR1 KGHSH, CDR2 LQKENI.

This clone has a handful of counts. The rearrangement uses TRBV28 and TRBJ2-7, with a weak D call TRBD2 (5 bases). Germline loops: CDR1 MDHEN, CDR2 SYDVKM. The CDR3 has 12 residues. Trimming removed 7 bases from V and 2 bases from J, with 9 bases in between. The CDR3 region is CASNSVTYEQYF. CDR3 DNA: TGTGCCAGCAATAGCGTCACCTACGAGCAGTACTTC.

The genes are TRBV5-5 and TRBJ2-1; D unclear. V gave up 0 bases and J gave up 7 bases, with 11 bases separating them. The CDR3 contains 14 residues. Looked up from germline, CDR1 is SGHKS and CDR2 is YYEKEE (reference sequence). CDR3 region: CASSLGFSPNEQFF. The CDR3 bases are TGTGCCAGCAGCTTGGGCTTTTCCCCGAATGAGCAGTTCTTC.